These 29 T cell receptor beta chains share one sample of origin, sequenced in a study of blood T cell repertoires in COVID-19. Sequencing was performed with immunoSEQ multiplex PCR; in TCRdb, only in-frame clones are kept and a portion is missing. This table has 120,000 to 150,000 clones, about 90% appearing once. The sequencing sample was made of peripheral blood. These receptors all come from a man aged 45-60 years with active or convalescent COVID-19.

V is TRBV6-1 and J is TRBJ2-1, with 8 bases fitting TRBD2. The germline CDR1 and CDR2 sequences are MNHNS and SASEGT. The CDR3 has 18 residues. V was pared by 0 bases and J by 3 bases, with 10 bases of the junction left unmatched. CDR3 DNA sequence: TGTGCCAGCAGTGAAGCCGGGGGGGCGGGAGGCCTCTACAATGAGCAGTTCTTC. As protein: CASSEAGGAGGLYNEQFF.

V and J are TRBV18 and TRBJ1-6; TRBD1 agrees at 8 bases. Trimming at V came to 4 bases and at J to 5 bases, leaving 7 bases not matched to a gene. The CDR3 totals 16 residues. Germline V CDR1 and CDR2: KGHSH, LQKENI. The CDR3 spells CASSRKTGDDNSPLHF. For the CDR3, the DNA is TGTGCCAGCTCACGGAAGACAGGGGACGATAATTCACCCCTCCACTTT.

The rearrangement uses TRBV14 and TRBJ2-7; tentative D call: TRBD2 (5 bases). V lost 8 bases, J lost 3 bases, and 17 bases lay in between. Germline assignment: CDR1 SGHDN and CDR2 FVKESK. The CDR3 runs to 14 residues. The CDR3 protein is CASSPLGNYYEQYF. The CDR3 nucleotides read TGTGCCAGCTCACCCCTCGGGAACTACTACGAGCAGTACTTC. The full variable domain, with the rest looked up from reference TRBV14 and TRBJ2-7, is EAGVTQFPSHSVIEKGQTVTLRCDPISGHDNLYWYRRVMGKEIKFLLHFVKESKQDESGMPNNRFLAERTGGTYSTLKVQPAELEDSGVYFCASSPLGNYYEQYFGPGTRLTVT.

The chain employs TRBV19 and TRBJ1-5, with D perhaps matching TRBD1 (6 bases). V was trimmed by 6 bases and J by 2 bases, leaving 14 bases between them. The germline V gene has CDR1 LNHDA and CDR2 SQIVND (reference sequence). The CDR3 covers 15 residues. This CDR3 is CASRAAGVGNQPQHF. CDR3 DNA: TGTGCCAGTAGGGCCGCAGGGGTCGGCAATCAGCCCCAGCATTTT.

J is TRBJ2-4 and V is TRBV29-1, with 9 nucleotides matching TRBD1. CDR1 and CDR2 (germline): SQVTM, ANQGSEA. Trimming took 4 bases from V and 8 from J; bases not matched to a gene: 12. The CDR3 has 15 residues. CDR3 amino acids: CSVVDRGGISDIQYF. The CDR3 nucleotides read TGCAGCGTTGTGGACAGGGGTGGAATATCGGACATTCAGTACTTC.

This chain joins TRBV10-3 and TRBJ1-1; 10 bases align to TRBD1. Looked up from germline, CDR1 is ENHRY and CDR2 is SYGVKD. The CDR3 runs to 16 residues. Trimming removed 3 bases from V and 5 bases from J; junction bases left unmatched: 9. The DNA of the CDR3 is TGTGCCATCAGTGACGGACAGGGGGAGGGTGCGACTGAAGCTTTCTTT. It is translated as CAISDGQGEGATEAFF.

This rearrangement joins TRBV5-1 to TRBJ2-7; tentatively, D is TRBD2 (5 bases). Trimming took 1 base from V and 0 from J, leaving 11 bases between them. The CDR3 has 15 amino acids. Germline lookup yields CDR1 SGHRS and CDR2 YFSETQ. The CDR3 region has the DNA TGCGCCAGCAGCTTGCGGGCGGGCAGCTCCTACGAGCAGTACTTC. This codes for CASSLRAGSSYEQYF.

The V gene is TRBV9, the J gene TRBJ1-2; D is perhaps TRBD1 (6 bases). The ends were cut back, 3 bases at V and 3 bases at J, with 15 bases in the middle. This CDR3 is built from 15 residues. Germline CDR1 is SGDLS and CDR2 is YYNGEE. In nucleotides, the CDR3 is TGTGCCAGCAGCGCCCAAAAAGGGACATACTATGGCTACACCTTC. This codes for CASSAQKGTYYGYTF. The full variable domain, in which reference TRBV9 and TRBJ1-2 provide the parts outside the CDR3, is DSGVTQTPKHLITATGQRVTLRCSPRSGDLSVYWYQQSLDQGLQFLIQYYNGEERAKGNILERFSAQQFPDLHSELNLSSLELGDSALYFCASSAQKGTYYGYTFGSGTRLTVV.

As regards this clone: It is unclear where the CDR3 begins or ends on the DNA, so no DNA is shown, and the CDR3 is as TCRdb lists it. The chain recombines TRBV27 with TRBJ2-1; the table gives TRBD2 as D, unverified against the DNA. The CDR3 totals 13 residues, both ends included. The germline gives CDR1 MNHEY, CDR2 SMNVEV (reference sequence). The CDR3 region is CASSWGQGSGRVF.

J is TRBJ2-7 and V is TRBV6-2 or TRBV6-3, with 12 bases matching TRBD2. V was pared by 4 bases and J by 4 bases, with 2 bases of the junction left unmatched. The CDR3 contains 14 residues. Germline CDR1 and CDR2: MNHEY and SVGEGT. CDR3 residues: CASSLLAGGYEQYF. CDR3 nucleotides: TGTGCCAGCAGTTTACTAGCGGGAGGATACGAGCAGTACTTC.

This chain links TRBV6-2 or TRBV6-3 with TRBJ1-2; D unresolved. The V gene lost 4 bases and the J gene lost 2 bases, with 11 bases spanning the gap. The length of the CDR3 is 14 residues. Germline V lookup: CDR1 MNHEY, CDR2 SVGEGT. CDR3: CASSSNSRNYGYTF. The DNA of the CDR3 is TGTGCCAGCAGTTCGAACAGCCGAAACTATGGCTACACCTTC.

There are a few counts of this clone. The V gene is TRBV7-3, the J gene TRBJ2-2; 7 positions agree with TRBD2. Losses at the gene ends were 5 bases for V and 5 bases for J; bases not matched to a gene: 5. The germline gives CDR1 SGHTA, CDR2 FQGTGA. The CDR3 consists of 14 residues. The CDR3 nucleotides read TGTGCCAGCAGCCAGGGACTATTGACCGGGGAGCTGTTTTTT. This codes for CASSQGLLTGELFF.

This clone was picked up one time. The CDR3 DNA follows: TGTGCCAGCAGTTTCGTACAGGGAGCCCCCTACGAGCAGTACTTC. Protein sequence: CASSFVQGAPYEQYF. The chain joins TRBV6-5 to TRBJ2-7, with a tentative D call TRBD1 (6 bases). Germline assignment: CDR1 MNHEY and CDR2 SVGAGI. The CDR3 has 15 residues. V was clipped by 4 bases and J by 2 bases, with 15 bases between them.

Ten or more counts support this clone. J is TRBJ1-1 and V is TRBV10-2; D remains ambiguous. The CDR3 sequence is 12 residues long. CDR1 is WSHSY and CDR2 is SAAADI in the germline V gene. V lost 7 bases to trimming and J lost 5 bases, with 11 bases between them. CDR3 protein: CASKIGGTEAFF. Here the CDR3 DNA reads TGCGCCAGCAAAATAGGAGGGACTGAAGCTTTCTTT.

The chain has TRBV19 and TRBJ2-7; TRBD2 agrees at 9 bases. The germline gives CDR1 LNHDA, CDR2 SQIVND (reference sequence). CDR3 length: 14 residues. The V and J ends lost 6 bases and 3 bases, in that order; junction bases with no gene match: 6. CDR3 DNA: TGTGCCAGTAGGGGATCTAGCGGGGTCTACGAGCAGTACTTC. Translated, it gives CASRGSSGVYEQYF.

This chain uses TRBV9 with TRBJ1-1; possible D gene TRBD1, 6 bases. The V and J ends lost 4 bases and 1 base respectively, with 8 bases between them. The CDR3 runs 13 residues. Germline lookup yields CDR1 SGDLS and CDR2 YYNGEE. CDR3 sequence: CASSPGQNTEAFF. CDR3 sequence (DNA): TGTGCCAGCAGCCCGGGACAGAACACTGAAGCTTTCTTT.

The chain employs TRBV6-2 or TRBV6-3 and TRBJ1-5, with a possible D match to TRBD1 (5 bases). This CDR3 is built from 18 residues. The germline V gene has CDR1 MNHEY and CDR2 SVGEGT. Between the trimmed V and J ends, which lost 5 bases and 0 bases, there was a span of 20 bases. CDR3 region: CASSKGRREGYSNQPQHF. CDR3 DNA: TGTGCCAGCAGTAAGGGACGGAGGGAGGGTTATAGCAATCAGCCCCAGCATTTT.

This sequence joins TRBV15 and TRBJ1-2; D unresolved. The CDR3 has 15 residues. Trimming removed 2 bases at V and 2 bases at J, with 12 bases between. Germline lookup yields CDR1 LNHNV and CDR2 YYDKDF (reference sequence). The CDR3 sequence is CATSRSLTENYGYTF. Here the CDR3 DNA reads TGTGCCACCAGCAGAAGCCTTACAGAGAACTATGGCTACACCTTC.

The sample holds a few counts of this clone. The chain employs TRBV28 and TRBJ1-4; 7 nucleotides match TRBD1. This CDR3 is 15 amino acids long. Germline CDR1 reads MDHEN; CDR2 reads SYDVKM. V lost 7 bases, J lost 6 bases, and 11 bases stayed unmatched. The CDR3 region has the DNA TGTGCCAGCATTAATTATAGGCAGGGGGATGAAAAACTGTTTTTT. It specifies CASINYRQGDEKLFF.

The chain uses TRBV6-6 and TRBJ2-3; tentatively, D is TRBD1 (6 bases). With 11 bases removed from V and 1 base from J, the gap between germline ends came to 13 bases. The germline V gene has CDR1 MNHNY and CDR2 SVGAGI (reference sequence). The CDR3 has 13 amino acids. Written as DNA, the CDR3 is TGTGCCGCGACAGGCTTCGGCACAGATACGCAGTATTTT. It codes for CAATGFGTDTQYF.

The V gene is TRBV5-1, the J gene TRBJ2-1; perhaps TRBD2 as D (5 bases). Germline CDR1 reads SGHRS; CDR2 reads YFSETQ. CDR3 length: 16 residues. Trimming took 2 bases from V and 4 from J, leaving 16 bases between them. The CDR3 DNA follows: TGCGCCAGCAGCTTAAAGGAGATAGGGAGATACAATGAGCAGTTCTTC. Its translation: CASSLKEIGRYNEQFF.

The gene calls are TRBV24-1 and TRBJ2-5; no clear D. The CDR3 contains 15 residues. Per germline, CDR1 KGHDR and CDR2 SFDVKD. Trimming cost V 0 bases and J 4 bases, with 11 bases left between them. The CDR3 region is CATSDLSLSGETQYF. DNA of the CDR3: TGTGCCACCAGTGATTTGAGTCTGTCGGGAGAGACCCAGTACTTC.

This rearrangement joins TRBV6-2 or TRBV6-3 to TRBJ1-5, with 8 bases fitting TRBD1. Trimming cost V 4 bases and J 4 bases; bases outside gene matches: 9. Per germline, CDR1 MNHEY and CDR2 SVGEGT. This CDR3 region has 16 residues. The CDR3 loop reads CASSLGTGKANQPQHF. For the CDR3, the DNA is TGTGCCAGCAGTTTAGGGACAGGAAAGGCGAATCAGCCCCAGCATTTT.

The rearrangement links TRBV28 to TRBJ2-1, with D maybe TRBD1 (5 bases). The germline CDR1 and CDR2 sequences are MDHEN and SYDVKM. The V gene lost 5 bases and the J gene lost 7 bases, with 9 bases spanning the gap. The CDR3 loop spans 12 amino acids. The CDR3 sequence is CASSLRQNEQFF. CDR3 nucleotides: TGTGCCAGCAGTCTTCGACAGAATGAGCAGTTCTTC. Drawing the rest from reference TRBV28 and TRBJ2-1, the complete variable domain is DVKVTQSSRYLVKRTGEKVFLECVQDMDHENMFWYRQDPGLGLRLIYFSYDVKMKEKGDIPEGYSVSREKKERFSLILESASTNQTSMYLCASSLRQNEQFFGPGTRLTVL.

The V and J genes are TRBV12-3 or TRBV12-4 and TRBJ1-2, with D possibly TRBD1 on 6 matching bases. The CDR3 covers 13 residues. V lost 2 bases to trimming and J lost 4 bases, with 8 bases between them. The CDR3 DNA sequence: TGTGCCAGCAGTTTAAGGACAGTCTATGGCTACACCTTC. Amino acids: CASSLRTVYGYTF.

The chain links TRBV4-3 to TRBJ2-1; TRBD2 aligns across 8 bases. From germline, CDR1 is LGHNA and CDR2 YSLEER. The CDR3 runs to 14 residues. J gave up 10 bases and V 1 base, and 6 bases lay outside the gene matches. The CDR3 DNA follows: TGCGCCAGCAGCCAAGCTCCCACTAGCGGCGAGCAGTTCTTC. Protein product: CASSQAPTSGEQFF.

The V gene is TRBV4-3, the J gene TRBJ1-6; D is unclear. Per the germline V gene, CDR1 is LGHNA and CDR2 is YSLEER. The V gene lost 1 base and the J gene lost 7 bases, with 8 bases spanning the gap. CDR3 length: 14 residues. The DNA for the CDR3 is TGCGCCAGCAGCCAAGGGGGAGGGAATTCACCCCTCCACTTT. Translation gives CASSQGGGNSPLHF.

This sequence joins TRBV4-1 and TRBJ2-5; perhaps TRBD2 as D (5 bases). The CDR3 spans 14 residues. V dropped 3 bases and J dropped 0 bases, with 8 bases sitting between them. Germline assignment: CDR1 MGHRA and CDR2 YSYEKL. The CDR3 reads CASSHSGNQETQYF. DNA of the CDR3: TGCGCCAGCAGCCACTCCGGGAACCAAGAGACCCAGTACTTC.

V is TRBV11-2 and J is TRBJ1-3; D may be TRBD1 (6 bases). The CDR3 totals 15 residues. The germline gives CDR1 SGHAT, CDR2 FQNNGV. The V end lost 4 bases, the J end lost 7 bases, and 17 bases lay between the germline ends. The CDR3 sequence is CASSYSDSLWNTIYF. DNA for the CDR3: TGTGCCAGCAGCTACTCGGACAGCTTGTGGAACACCATATATTTT.